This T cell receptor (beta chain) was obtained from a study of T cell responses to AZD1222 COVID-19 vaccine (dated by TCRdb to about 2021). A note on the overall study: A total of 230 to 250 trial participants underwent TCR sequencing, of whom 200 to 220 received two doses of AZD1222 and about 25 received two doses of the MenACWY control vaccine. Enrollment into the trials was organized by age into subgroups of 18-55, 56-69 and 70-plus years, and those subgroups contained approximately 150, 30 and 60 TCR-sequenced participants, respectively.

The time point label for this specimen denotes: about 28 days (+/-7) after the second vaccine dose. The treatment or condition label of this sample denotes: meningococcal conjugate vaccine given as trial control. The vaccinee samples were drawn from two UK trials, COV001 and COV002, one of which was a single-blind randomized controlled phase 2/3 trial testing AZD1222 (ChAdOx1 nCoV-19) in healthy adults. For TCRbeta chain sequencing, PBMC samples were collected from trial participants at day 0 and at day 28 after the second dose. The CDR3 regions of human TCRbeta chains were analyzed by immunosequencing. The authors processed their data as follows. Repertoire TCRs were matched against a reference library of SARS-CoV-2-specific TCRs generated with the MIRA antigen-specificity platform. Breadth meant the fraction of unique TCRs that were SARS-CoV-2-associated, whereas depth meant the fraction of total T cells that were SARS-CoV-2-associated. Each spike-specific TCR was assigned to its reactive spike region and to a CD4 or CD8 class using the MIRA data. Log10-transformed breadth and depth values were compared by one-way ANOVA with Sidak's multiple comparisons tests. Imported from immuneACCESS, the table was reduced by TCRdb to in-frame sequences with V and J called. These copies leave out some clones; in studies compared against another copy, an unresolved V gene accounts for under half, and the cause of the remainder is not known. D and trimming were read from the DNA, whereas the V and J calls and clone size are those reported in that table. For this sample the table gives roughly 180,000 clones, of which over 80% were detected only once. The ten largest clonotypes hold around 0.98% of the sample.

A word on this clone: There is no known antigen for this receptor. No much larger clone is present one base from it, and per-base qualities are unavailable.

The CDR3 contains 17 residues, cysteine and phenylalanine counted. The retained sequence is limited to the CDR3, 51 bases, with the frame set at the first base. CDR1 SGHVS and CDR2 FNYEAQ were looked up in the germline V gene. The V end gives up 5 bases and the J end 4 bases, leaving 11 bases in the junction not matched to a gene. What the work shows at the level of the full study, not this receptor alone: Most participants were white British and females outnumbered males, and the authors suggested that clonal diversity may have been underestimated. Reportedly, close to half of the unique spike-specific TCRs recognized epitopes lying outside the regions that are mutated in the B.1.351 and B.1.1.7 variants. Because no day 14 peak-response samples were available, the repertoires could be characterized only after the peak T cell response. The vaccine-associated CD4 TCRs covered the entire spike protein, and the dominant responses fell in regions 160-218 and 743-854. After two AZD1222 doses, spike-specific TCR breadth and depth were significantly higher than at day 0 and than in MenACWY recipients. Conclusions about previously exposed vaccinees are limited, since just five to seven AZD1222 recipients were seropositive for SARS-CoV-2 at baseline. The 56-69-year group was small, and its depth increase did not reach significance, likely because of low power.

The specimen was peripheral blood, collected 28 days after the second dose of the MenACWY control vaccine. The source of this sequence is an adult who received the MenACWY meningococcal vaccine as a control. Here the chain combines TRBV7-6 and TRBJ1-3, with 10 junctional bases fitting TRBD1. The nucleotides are TGTGCCAGCAGCCTGACGCGGGGACAGGGGCTCGGAAACACCATATATTTT. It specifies CASSLTRGQGLGNTIYF.